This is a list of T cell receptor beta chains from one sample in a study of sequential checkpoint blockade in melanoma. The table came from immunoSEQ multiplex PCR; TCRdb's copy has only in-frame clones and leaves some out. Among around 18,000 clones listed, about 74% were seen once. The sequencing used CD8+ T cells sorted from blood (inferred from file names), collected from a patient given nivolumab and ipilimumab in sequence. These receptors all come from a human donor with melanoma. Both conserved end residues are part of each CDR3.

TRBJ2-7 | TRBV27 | CASSSSMGQIYEQYF
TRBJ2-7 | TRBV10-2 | CTSRGGISYEQYF
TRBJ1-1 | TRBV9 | CASSVDSDTEAFF
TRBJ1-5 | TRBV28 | CASSFFGTPNQPQHF
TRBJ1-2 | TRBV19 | CASSIRTGTGMYNYGYTF
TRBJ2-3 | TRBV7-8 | CASREEVVTDTQYF
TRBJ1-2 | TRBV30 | CAWSVQGSDRVNGYTF
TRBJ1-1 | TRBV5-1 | CASSFISGHPNTEAFF
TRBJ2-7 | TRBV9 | CASSVEISGRNEQYF
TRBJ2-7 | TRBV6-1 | CASSGLQGVRKEQYF
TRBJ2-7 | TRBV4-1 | CASSQDSGASYEQYF
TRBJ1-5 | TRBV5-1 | CASSYLWDSDMGSNQPQHF
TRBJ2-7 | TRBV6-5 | CASSEFSENEQYF
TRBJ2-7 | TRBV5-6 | CASSDRTGGRTYEQYF
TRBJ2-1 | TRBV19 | CASSRGLPMEQFF
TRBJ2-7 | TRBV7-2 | CASSPSLGGVREQYF
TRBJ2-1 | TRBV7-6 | CASSPTGHEQFF
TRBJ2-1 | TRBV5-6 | CASSPGLSSYNEQFF
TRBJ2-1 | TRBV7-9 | CASTTPSGPYNEQFF
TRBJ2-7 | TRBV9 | CASSTGDSAYEQYF
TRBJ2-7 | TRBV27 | CASSFANSYEQYF
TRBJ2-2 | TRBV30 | CAWRVWDRASGELFF
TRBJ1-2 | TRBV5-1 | CASSPRPGQALYGYTF
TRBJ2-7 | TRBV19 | CASSGIAGVNEQYF
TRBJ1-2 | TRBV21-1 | CASSKVQARGYTF
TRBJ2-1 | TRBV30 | CALGLAGAYEQFF
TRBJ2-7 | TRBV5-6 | CASSAGQSYEQYF
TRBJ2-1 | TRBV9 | CASSGTSGYNEQFF
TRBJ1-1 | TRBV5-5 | CASVLGGGTEAFF
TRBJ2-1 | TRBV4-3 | CASSPSLERLYNEQFF
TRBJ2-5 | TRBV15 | CATSRDLRGNQETQYF
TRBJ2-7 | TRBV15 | CATSRRDSYEQYF
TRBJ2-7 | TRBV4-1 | CASSQDPGGLAYEQYF